This T cell receptor (beta chain) was profiled in a study of T cell responses to AZD1222 COVID-19 vaccine. The study, taken as a whole, reports: Receipt of two AZD1222 doses was followed by a rise in Spike-specific TCR breadth and depth. White British donors predominated, females outnumbered males, and clonal diversity was possibly underestimated. None of the repertoires were sampled until the peak T cell response had passed.

Timing groups of about 4 and about 12 weeks for second doses were pooled. The CDR3 contains 14 residues. In regard to this clone: What it binds is unknown.

This table comes from immunoSEQ multiplex PCR, and its TCRdb copy is limited to in-frame clones, with some not included. Of fewer than 95,000 clones listed, roughly 90% are singletons. The specimen comprised peripheral blood, sampled 28 days after the second AZD1222 dose. The rearrangement uses TRBV21-1 and TRBJ1-2. TRBV21-1 is assigned pseudogene status. The sequence derives from an adult who received the AZD1222 COVID-19 vaccine. The CDR3, as DNA: TGTGCCAGCAGCAAAGAGTCCCATTCCGGTGGCTACACCTTC. It yields the protein CASSKESHSGGYTF.